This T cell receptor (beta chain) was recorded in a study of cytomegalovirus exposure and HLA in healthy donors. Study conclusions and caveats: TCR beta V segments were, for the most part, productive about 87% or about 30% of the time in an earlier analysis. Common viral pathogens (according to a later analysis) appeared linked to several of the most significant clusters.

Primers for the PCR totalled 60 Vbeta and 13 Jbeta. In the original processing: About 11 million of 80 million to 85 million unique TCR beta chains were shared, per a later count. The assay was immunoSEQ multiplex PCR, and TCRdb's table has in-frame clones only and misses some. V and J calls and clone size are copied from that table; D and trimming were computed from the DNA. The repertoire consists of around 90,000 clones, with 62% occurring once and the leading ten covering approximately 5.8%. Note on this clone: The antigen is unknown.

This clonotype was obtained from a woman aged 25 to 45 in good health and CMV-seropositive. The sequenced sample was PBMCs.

The CDR3, as DNA: TGTGCCAGCTCACCGTGGGGCACAGTGCAAGAGACCCAGTACTTC. Amino acid sequence: CASSPWGTVQETQYF. The chain has TRBV18 and TRBJ2-5; perhaps TRBD1 as D (5 bases). Germline CDR1 is KGHSH and CDR2 is LQKENI. This CDR3 comprises 15 residues. The V gene lost 3 bases and the J gene lost 2 bases, with 13 bases spanning the gap. Looking up the rest from reference TRBV18 and TRBJ2-5 gives the full variable domain: NAGVMQNPRHLVRRRGQEARLRCSPMKGHSHVYWYRQLPEEGLKFMVYLQKENIIDESGMPKERFSAEFPKEGPSILRIQQVVRGDSAAYFCASSPWGTVQETQYFGPGTRLLVL.